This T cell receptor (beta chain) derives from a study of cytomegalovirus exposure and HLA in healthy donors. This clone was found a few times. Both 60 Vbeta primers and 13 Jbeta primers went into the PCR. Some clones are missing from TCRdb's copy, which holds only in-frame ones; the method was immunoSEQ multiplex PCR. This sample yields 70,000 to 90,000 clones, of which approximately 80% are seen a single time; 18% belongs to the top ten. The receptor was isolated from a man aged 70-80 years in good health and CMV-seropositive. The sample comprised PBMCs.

The DNA of the CDR3 is TGCGCCAGCAGCCTCTTGTTAGCGGCCCCCTACGAGCAGTACTTC. Translating it yields CASSLLLAAPYEQYF. The rearrangement uses TRBV4-3 and TRBJ2-7, with D possibly TRBD2 on 6 matching bases. Deletions cut 4 bases from V and 2 bases from J, with 15 bases between. The CDR3 length is 15 residues. In germline, CDR1 is LGHNA, CDR2 YSLEER.